This T cell receptor (beta chain) was documented in a study of shared clonotypes between healthy human individuals. Germline values: CDR1 SGDLS, CDR2 YYNGEE. V was shortened by 2 bases and J by 7 bases, with 18 bases between the two germline ends. The CDR3 loop spans 16 amino acids. The protocol was immunoSEQ multiplex PCR, while the TCRdb copy is restricted to in-frame clones and leaves out a portion. The repertoire holds approximately 2.5 million clones, with approximately 94% as singletons. J is TRBJ1-4 and V is TRBV9; D is unresolved. Sequencing was performed on naive CD4+ T cells sorted from blood. This sample's subset: CD45RA+ positively selected. This TCR derives from a man aged 18 to 35 in good health. In nucleotides, the CDR3 is TGTGCCAGCAGCGTTTACAGTTCTCCCAGAGGTGAAAAACTGTTTTTT. This sequence encodes CASSVYSSPRGEKLFF.